Described below is a single T cell receptor (beta chain) sequence and its context. Depths of 1 in 200,000 to 1 in 1 million T cells were the sequencing target. Profiling relied on immunoSEQ multiplex PCR, and the TCRdb table lists in-frame clones only, not all of them. The sample holds approximately 320,000 clones, over 55% seen once. These data come from a study of cytotoxic CD8 clonotypes in ibrutinib-treated CLL. Study-level information: The subjects consisted of approximately ten relapsed/refractory and more than 14 treatment-naive individuals, with around 17 IGHV unmutated. Response was recorded as partial in around 25 patients and complete in 2; at median roughly 73 months, approximately 14 remained remitted and some twelve had progressed. Per sample, productive templates averaged approximately 260,000 and productive rearrangements averaged about 92,000.

The CDR3 sequence is 14 residues long. Germline assignment: CDR1 SGHDT and CDR2 YYEEEE. V lost 0 bases and J lost 2, with 8 bases in between. The chain combines TRBV5-6 with TRBJ2-5; no clear D gene. The material sequenced was PBMCs, taken after 36 months of ibrutinib treatment. The TCR originated in a human donor with chronic lymphocytic leukemia. The CDR3 region is CASSLEARQETQYF. The DNA for the CDR3 is TGTGCCAGCAGCTTGGAGGCTAGGCAAGAGACCCAGTACTTC.